This TCR beta chain originates from a study of post-analysis software for immune sequencing data. The study's findings and limits: Relative to controls, patients had five TRBV segments at higher frequency, with TRBV5-6, TRBV5-1 and TRBV20-1 among these.

The germline CDR1 and CDR2 sequences are SGHRS and YFSETQ. Trimming took off 5 bases at V and 11 bases at J, with 20 bases between the two ends. The CDR3 spans 14 residues. Unique molecular identifiers had been added to the TCR beta cDNA libraries. From the PCR reads, TCRdb called clonotypes with MiXCR, one entry per CDR3 protein. The table shows a few hundred thousand distinct CDR3 sequences, with roughly 45% occurring only once. Note on this clonotype: Its cognate antigen is unknown.

Sequencing was carried out using blood. The TCR was taken from a girl aged 10-17 years with multiple sclerosis. V usage is TRBV5-1 and J usage is TRBJ2-1; weak D call: TRBD2 (5 bases). Here the CDR3 reads CASSHYPGGNKQFF. Written as DNA, the CDR3 is TGCGCCAGCAGTCATTATCCCGGAGGTAATAAGCAGTTCTTC.